This T cell receptor (beta chain) was obtained from a study of blood T cell repertoires in COVID-19. For the study at large: There were acute and convalescent COVID-19 samples, and they came from the United States, Italy and Spain. In each case, the material was cDNA or gDNA derived from T cells, B-cell-depleted T cells, or PBMCs.

Seattle enrolled patients during active infection and tracked them longitudinally. Germline lookup yields CDR1 SGHTA and CDR2 FQGNSA. The CDR3 length is 16 residues. V lost 0 bases and J lost 5; bases outside the gene matches: 7. In the original workflow: It was from reference gene primer amplification that nucleated cell counts were estimated. Sequencing was performed with immunoSEQ multiplex PCR; in TCRdb, only in-frame clones are kept and a portion is missing. From that table come the V and J calls and clone size; the DNA was used to work out D and trimming. The sample includes about 200,000 clones, roughly 85% seen only once; the top ten take 2.4%.

The V and J genes are TRBV7-2 and TRBJ2-5; 9 nucleotides line up with TRBD2. Sample: peripheral blood. The clonotype originates from a woman in her 70s with COVID-19, enrolled during active disease. DNA for the CDR3: TGTGCCAGCAGCTTAGCGCTGTTAGCGGGGGTGGAGACCCAGTACTTC. This sequence encodes CASSLALLAGVETQYF.